Below, one T cell receptor beta chain is given with its context. As yet, its antigen is unknown. This may come from a read error, since a much larger clone is one base off. Cells that made up the mixed lymphocyte reaction were cocultured at 37°C for about six days. Stimulators were PBMCs that bore Violet Dye, mixed 1:1 with responder PBMCs labelled with CFSE. This entry belongs to a study of siplizumab effects on memory and regulatory T cells. Study context: Paired mixed lymphocyte reactions were set up, with siplizumab at around 1 ug/mL or without drug.

This CDR3 has 12 residues. V dropped 4 bases and J dropped 10; count of bases not matched to a gene: 1. Looked up from germline, CDR1 is PRHDT and CDR2 is FYEKMQ (reference sequence). Profiling relied on immunoSEQ multiplex PCR, and the TCRdb table lists in-frame clones only, not all of them. The table includes approximately 9,700 clones, around 45% detected once. Sample: CFSE-low (dividing) CD8+ T cells sorted from an allogeneic mixed lymphocyte reaction. The V and J genes are TRBV13 and TRBJ1-6; 7 bases match TRBD1. The sequence was collected from a human donor in good health; the cells came from an allogeneic mixed lymphocyte reaction. The CDR3: CASSWDSSPLHF. The CDR3 DNA reads TGTGCCAGCAGCTGGGACAGCTCACCCCTCCACTTT.